This T cell receptor beta chain is drawn from a study of cytomegalovirus exposure and HLA in healthy donors. Findings of the study overall: Some V segments, TRBV6-2 and TRBV6-3 among them, were indistinguishable and were therefore excluded.

This CDR3 spans 15 amino acids. After removal of 1 base from V and 5 bases from J, the junction contained 4 bases not matched to a gene. Germline values: CDR1 MGHRA, CDR2 YSYEKL. Use of 60 Vbeta and 13 Jbeta primers characterized the PCR. Original data processing: It was a later analysis that counted roughly 79 million unique TCR beta chains, of which some 9.9 million were shared. Only in-frame clones appear in the TCRdb table, and some are missing; sequencing was by immunoSEQ multiplex PCR. The D gene and trimming were derived from the DNA, and the V and J assignments and clone size from that table. The repertoire includes about 170,000 clones, approximately 84% of them detected once, and around 4.3% sits in the top ten. As concerns this clone: Its specificity is unknown.

What was sequenced was PBMCs. The source of this sequence is a woman in her forties or fifties in good health and CMV-seropositive. J is TRBJ2-3 and V is TRBV4-1, with 9 positions matching TRBD1. The CDR3 is CASSQGDREGDTQYF. CDR3 nucleotides: TGCGCCAGCAGCCAAGGGGACAGGGAAGGAGATACGCAGTATTTT.